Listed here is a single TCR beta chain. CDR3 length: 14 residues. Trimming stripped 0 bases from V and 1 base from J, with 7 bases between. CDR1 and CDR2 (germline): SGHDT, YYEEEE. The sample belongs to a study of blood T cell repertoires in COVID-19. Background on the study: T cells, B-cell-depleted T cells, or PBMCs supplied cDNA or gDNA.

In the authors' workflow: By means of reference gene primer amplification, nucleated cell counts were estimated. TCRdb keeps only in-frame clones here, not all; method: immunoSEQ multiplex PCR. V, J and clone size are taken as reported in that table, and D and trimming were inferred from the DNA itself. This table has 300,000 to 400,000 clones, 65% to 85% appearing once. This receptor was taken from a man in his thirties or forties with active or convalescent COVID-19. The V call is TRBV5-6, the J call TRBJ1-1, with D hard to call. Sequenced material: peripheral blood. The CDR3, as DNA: TGTGCCAGCAGCTTGGCAGGCACGAACACTGAAGCTTTCTTT. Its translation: CASSLAGTNTEAFF.